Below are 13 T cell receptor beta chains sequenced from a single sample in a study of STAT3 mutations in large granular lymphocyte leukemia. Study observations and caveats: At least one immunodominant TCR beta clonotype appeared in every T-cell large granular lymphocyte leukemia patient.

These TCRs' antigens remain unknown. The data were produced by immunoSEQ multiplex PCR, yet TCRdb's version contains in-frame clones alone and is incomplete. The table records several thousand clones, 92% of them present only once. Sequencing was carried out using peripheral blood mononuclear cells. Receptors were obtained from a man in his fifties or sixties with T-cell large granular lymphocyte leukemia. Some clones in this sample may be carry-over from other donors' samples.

The CDR3: CSVRAGTGTSEQYF. DNA of the CDR3: TGCAGCGTCCGAGCCGGGACAGGGACCTCCGAGCAGTACTTC. The rearrangement uses TRBV29-1 and TRBJ2-7; 9 bases match TRBD1. CDR3 length equals 14 residues. V lost 6 bases, J lost 6 bases, and 12 bases stayed unmatched. Germline assignment: CDR1 SQVTM and CDR2 ANQGSEA.

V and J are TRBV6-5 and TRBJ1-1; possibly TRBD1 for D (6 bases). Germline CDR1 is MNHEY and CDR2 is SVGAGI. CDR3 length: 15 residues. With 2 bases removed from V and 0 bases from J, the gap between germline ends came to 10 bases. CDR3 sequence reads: CASSYDSGVNTEAFF. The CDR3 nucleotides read TGTGCCAGCAGTTACGACTCAGGGGTGAACACTGAAGCTTTCTTT.

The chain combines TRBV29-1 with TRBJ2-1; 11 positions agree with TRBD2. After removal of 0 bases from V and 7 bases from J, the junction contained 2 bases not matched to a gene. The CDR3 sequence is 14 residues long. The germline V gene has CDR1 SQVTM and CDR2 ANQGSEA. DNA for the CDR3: TGCAGCGTTGAAGATAGCGGGAGGGTAAATGAGCAGTTCTTC. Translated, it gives CSVEDSGRVNEQFF.

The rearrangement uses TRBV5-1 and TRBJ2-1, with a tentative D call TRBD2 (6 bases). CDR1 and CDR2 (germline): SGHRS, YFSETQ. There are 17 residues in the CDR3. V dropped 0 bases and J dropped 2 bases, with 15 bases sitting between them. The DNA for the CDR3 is TGCGCCAGCAGCTTGGGGTTCGGACTATCCGCCTACAATGAGCAGTTCTTC. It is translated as CASSLGFGLSAYNEQFF.

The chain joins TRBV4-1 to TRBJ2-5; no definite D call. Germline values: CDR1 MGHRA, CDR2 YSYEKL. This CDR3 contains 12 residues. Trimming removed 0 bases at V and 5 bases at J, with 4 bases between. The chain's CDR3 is CASSQDLETQYF. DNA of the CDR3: TGCGCCAGCAGCCAAGATCTGGAGACCCAGTACTTC.

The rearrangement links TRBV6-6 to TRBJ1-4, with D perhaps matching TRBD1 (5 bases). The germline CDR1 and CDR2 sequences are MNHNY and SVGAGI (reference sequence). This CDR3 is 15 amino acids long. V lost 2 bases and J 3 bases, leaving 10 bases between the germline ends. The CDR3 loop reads CASSYKGSANEKLFF. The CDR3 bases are TGTGCCAGCAGTTACAAGGGGTCAGCTAATGAAAAACTGTTTTTT.

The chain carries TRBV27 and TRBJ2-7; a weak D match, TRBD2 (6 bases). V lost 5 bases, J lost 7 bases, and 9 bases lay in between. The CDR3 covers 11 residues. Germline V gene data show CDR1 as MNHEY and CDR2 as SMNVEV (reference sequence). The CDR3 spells CASSLRGEQYF. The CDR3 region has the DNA TGTGCCAGCAGTCTCCGGGGGGAGCAGTACTTC.

CDR3 nucleotides: TGTGCCTCGACTGCGGGGGAGGGACTTACGCAGTATTTT. Protein: CASTAGEGLTQYF. This chain joins TRBV30 and TRBJ2-3, with 7 bases fitting TRBD2. Unmatched junction bases numbered 12, after V lost 7 bases and J lost 8 bases. The CDR3 spans 13 residues. Germline V CDR1 and CDR2: GTSNPN, SVGIG (reference sequence). The variable domain in full, with the rest retrieved from reference TRBV30 and TRBJ2-3, is SQTIHQWPATLVQPVGSPLSLECTVEGTSNPNLYWYRQAAGRGLQLLFYSVGIGQISSEVPQNLSASRPQDRQFILSSKKLLLSDSGFYLCASTAGEGLTQYFGPGTRLTVL.

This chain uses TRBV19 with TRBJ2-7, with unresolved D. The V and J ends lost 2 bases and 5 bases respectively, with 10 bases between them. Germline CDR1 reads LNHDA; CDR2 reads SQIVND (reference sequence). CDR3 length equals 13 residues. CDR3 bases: TGTGCCAGTAGTATAACGTCTGGCAACGAGCAGTACTTC. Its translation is CASSITSGNEQYF. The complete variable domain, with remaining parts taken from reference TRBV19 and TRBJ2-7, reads DGGITQSPKYLFRKEGQNVTLSCEQNLNHDAMYWYRQDPGQGLRLIYYSQIVNDFQKGDIAEGYSVSREKKESFPLTVTSAQKNPTAFYLCASSITSGNEQYFGPGTRLTVT.

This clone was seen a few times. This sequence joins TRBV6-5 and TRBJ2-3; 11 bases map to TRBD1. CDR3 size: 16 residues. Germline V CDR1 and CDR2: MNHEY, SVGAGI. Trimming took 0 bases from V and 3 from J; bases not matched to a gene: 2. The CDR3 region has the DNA TGTGCCAGCAGTTACTCCGGGACAGGGGGGACAGATACGCAGTATTTT. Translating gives CASSYSGTGGTDTQYF.

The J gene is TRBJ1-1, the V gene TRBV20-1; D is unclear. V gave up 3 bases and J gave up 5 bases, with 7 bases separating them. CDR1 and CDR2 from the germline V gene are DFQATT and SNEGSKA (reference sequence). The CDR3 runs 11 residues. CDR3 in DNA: TGCAGTGCTAGTTACGGGACTGAAGCTTTCTTT. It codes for CSASYGTEAFF.

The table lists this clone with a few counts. CDR3 residues: CASSPSGTPYYEQYF. CDR3 bases: TGTGCCAGCTCACCAAGCGGGACTCCTTACTACGAGCAGTACTTC. The chain carries TRBV18 and TRBJ2-7, with TRBD2 identical over 7 bases. Germline V lookup: CDR1 KGHSH, CDR2 LQKENI. This CDR3 is built from 15 residues. The V segment lost 2 bases and the J segment 3 bases; nucleotides outside the gene matches: 7. Together with reference TRBV18 and TRBJ2-7, the CDR3 gives the full variable domain: NAGVMQNPRHLVRRRGQEARLRCSPMKGHSHVYWYRQLPEEGLKFMVYLQKENIIDESGMPKERFSAEFPKEGPSILRIQQVVRGDSAAYFCASSPSGTPYYEQYFGPGTRLTVT.

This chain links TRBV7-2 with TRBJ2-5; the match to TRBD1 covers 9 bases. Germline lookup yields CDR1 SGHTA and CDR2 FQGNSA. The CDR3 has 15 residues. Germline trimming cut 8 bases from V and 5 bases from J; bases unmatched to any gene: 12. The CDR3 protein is CASLLGQGLEETQYF. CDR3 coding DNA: TGTGCCAGCCTCCTGGGACAGGGATTGGAGGAGACCCAGTACTTC.